The present T cell receptor beta chain was sequenced within a study of blood T cell repertoires in COVID-19. Study in general: Whether acute or convalescent, the COVID-19 samples came from the United States, Italy and Spain.

Seattle cases were enrolled at active infection and followed longitudinally. Original analysis: Reference gene primer amplification yielded estimated nucleated cell counts. Sequencing used immunoSEQ multiplex PCR; TCRdb keeps in-frame clones, though not all of them. V and J calls and clone size are those listed in that table; D and trimming were worked out from the DNA. In the table there are 97,000 or so clones, roughly 87% of which are singletons. There are 14 residues in the CDR3. Germline CDR1 and CDR2: SGHKS and YYEKEE (reference sequence). The J segment lost 8 bases and the V segment lost 5 bases, leaving 7 bases of the junction unmatched.

The TCR sequence derives from a woman between 50 and 59 years old with COVID-19, enrolled during active disease. The chain uses TRBV5-5 and TRBJ1-4; 9 positions agree with TRBD1. What was sequenced was peripheral blood. The CDR3 loop is CASSEGQGWEKLFF. The CDR3 region has the DNA TGTGCCAGCAGTGAGGGACAGGGTTGGGAAAAACTGTTTTTT. Full variable domain (missing parts from reference TRBV5-5 and TRBJ1-4): DAGVTQSPTHLIKTRGQQVTLRCSPISGHKSVSWYQQVLGQGPQFIFQYYEKEERGRGNFPDRFSARQFPNYSSELNVNALLLGDSALYLCASSEGQGWEKLFFGSGTQLSVL.